This T cell receptor beta chain was captured by sequencing in a study of blood T cell repertoires in COVID-19. Some clones are missing from TCRdb's copy, which holds only in-frame ones; the method was immunoSEQ multiplex PCR. The repertoire includes tens of thousands of clones, 80% to 90% of them detected once, and roughly 4.8% sits in the top ten. The CDR3 contains 15 residues. V was clipped by 4 bases and J by 5 bases; unmatched bases: 5. The germline V gene encodes CDR1 MDHEN and CDR2 SYDVKM. This TCR came from a woman over 75 with active or convalescent COVID-19. The V gene is TRBV28, the J gene TRBJ1-4; 9 nucleotides match TRBD1. Specimen: peripheral blood. CDR3 sequence (DNA): TGTGCCAGCAGTTCCCAGACAGGGGGGAATGAAAAACTGTTTTTT. This encodes CASSSQTGGNEKLFF.